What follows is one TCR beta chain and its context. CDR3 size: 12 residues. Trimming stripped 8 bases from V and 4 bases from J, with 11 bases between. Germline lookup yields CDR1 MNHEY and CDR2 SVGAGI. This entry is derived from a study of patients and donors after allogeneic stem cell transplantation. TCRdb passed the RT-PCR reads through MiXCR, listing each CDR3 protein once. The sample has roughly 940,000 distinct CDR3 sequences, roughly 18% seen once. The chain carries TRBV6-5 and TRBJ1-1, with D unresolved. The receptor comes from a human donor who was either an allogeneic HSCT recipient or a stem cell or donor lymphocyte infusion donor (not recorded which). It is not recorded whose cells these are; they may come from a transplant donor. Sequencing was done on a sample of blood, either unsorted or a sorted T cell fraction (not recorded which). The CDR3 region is CASCRGGTEAFF. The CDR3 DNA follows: TGTGCCAGCTGTCGGGGAGGCACTGAAGCTTTCTTT.